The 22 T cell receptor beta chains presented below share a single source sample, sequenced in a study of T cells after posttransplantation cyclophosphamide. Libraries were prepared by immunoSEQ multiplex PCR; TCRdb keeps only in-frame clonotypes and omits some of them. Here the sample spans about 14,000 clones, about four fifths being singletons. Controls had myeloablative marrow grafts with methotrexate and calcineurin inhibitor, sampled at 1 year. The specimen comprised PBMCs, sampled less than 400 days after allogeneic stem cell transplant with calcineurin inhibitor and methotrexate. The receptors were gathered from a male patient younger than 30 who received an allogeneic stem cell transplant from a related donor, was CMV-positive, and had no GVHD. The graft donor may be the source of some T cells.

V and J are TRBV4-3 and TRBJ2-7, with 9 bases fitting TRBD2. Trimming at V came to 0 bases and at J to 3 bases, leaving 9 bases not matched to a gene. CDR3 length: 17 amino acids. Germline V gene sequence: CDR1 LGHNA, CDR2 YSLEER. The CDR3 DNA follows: TGCGCCAGCAGCCAAGATTATGGGCTAGCGGGGAACTACGAGCAGTACTTC. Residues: CASSQDYGLAGNYEQYF.

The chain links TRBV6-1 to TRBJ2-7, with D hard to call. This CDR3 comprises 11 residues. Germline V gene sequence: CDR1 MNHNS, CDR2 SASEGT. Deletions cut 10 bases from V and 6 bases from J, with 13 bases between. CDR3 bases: TGTGCCACCCCCAATGGCTCCGAGCAGTACTTC. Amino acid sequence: CATPNGSEQYF.

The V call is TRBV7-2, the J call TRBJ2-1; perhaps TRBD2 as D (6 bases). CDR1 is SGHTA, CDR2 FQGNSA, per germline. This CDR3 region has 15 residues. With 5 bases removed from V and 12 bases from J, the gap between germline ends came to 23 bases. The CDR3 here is CASSPSASSYSGQFF. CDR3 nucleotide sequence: TGTGCCAGCAGCCCTAGCGCTAGTTCCTACAGTGGGCAGTTCTTC.

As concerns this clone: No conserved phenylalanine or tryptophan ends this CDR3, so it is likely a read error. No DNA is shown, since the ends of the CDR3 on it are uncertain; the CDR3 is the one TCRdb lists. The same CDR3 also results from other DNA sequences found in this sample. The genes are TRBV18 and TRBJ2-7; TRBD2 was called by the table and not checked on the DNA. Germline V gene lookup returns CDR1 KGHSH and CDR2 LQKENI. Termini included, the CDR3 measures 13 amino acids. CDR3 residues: CASSPVSSYEQYL.

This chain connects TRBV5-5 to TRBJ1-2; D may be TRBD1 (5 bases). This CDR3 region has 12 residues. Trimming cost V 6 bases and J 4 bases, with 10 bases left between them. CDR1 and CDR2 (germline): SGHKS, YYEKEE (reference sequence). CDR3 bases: TGTGCCAGCACCCTAGACAGCTATGGCTACACCTTC. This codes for CASTLDSYGYTF.

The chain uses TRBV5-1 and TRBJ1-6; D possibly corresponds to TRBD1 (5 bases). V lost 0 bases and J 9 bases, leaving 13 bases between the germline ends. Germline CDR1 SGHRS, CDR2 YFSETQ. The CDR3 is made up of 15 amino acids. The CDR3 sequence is CASSLDQGFGSPLHF. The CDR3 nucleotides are TGCGCCAGCAGCTTGGACCAGGGTTTCGGTTCACCCCTCCACTTT.

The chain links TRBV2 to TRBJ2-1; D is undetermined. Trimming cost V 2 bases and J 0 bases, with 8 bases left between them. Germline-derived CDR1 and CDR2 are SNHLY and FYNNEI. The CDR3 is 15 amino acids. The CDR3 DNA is TGTGCCAGCAGTGAAAACCTAAGCTCCTACAATGAGCAGTTCTTC. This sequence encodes CASSENLSSYNEQFF.

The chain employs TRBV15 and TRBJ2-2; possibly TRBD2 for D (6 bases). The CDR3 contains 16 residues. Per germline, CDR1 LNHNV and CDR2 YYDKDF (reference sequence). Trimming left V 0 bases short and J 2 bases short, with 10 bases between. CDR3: CATSREEGSNTGELFF. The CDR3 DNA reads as TGTGCCACCAGCAGAGAGGAGGGATCCAACACCGGGGAGCTGTTTTTT.

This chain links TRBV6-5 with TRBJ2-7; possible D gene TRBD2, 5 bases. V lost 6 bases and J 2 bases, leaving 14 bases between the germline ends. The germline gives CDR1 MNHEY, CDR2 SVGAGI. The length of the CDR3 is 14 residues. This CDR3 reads CASSSRTVPYEQYF. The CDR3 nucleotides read TGTGCCAGCAGCTCTAGGACTGTACCCTACGAGCAGTACTTC.

The DNA of the CDR3 is TGTGCCAGCAGTGAGCCCTGGGCCCCGGGTTCAGGGGGGGAGCTGTTTTTT. Protein: CASSEPWAPGSGGELFF. The V gene is TRBV25-1, the J gene TRBJ2-2; D might be TRBD1 (5 bases). The length of the CDR3 is 17 residues. V lost 3 bases, J lost 8 bases, and 22 bases lay in between. Germline V gene lookup returns CDR1 MGHDK and CDR2 SYGVNS.

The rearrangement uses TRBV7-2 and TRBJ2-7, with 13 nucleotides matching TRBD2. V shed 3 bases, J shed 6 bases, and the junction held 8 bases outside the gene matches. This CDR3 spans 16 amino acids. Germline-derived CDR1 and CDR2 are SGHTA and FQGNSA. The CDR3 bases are TGTGCCAGCAGCTTTTGGACTAGCGGGAGCCCCCTCGAGCAGTACTTC. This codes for CASSFWTSGSPLEQYF.

Here the CDR3 reads CASSRQNYGYTF. The CDR3 DNA is TGTGCCAGCTCAAGACAGAACTATGGCTACACCTTC. The chain is built from TRBV18 and TRBJ1-2, with TRBD1 as a possible D gene (5 bases). The length of the CDR3 is 12 residues. CDR1 is KGHSH, CDR2 LQKENI, per germline. Trimming cost V 5 bases and J 2 bases, with 6 bases left between them. Based on the CDR3 plus reference TRBV18 and TRBJ1-2, the full variable domain is NAGVMQNPRHLVRRRGQEARLRCSPMKGHSHVYWYRQLPEEGLKFMVYLQKENIIDESGMPKERFSAEFPKEGPSILRIQQVVRGDSAAYFCASSRQNYGYTFGSGTRLTVV.

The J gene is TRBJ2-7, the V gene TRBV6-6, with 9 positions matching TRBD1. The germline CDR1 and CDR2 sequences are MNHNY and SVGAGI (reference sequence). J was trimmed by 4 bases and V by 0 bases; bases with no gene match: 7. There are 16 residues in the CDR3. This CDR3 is CASSYSKGQGYYEQYF. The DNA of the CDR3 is TGTGCCAGCAGTTACTCGAAGGGACAGGGCTATTACGAGCAGTACTTC.

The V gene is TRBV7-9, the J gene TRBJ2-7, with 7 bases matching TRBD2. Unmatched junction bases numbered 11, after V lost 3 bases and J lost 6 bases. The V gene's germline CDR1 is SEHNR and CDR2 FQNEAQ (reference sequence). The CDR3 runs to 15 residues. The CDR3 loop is CASSFSSGGSGEQYF. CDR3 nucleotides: TGTGCCAGCAGCTTTTCGAGTGGCGGGAGTGGCGAGCAGTACTTC. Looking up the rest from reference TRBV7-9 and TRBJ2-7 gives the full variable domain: DTGVSQNPRHKITKRGQNVTFRCDPISEHNRLYWYRQTLGQGPEFLTYFQNEAQLEKSRLLSDRFSAERPKGSFSTLEIQRTEQGDSAMYLCASSFSSGGSGEQYFGPGTRLTVT.

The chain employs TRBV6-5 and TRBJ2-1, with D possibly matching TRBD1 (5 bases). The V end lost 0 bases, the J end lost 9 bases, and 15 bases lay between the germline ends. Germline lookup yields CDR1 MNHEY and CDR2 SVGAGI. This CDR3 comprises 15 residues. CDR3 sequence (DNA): TGTGCCAGCAGTTACTCGAGTGGGCCTAGGGGTGAGCAGTTCTTC. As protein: CASSYSSGPRGEQFF.

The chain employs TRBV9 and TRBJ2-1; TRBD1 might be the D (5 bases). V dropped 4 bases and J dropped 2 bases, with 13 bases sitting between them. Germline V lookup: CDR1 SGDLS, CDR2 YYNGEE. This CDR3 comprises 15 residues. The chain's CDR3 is CASSPQGNTYNEQFF. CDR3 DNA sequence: TGTGCCAGCAGCCCTCAGGGTAACACCTACAATGAGCAGTTCTTC.

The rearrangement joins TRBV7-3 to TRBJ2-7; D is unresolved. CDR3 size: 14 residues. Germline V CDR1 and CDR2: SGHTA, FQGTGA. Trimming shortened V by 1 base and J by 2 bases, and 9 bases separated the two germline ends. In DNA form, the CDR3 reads TGTGCCAGCAGCTTAAGAGGCCCAACCTACGAGCAGTACTTC. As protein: CASSLRGPTYEQYF.

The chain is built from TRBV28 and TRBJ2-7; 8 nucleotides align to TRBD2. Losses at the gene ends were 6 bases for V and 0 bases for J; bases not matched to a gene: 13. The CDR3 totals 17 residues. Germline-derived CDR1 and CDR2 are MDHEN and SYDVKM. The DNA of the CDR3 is TGTGCCAGCAGCTTGGAGTTAGCGGGAATCCCCTCCTACGAGCAGTACTTC. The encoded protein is CASSLELAGIPSYEQYF.

CDR3 in amino acids: CAWDRGRGSNQPQHF. DNA of the CDR3: TGTGCCTGGGACAGGGGGCGCGGAAGCAATCAGCCCCAGCATTTT. V usage is TRBV30 and J usage is TRBJ1-5, with 10 positions matching TRBD1. Germline assignment: CDR1 GTSNPN and CDR2 SVGIG (reference sequence). CDR3 size: 15 residues. J gave up 1 base and V 5 bases, and 5 bases lay outside the gene matches.

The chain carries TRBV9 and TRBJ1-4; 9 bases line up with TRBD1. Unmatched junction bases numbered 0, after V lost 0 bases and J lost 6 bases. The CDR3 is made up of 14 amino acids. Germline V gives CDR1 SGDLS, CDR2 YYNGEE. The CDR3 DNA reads TGTGCCAGCAGCGTAGGGACAGGGGATGAAAAACTGTTTTTT. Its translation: CASSVGTGDEKLFF.

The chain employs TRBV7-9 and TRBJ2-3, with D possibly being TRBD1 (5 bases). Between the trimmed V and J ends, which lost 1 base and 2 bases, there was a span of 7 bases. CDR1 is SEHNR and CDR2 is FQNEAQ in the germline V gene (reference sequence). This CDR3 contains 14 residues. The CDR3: CASSLGQNTDTQYF. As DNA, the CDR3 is TGTGCCAGCAGCTTAGGACAGAACACAGATACGCAGTATTTT.

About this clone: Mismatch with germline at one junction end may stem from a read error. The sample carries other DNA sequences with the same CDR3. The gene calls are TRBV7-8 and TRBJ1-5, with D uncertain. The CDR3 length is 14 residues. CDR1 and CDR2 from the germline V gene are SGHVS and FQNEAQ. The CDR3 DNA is TGTGCCAGCAGTTTAGGGCCGGAGGGCCAGCCCCAGCATTTT. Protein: CASSLGPEGQPQHF.